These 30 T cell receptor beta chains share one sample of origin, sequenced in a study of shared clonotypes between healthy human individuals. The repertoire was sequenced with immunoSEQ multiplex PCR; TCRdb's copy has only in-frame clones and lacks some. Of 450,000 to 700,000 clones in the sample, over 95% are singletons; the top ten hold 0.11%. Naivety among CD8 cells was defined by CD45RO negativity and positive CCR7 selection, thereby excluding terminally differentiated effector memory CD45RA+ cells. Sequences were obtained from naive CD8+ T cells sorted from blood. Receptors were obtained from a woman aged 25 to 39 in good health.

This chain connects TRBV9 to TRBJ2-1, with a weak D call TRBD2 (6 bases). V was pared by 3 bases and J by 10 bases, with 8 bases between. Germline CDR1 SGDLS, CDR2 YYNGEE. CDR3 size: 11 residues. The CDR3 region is CASSGLAEQFF. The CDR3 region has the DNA TGTGCCAGCAGCGGTCTAGCGGAGCAGTTCTTC. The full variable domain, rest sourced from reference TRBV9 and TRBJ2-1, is DSGVTQTPKHLITATGQRVTLRCSPRSGDLSVYWYQQSLDQGLQFLIQYYNGEERAKGNILERFSAQQFPDLHSELNLSSLELGDSALYFCASSGLAEQFFGPGTRLTVL.

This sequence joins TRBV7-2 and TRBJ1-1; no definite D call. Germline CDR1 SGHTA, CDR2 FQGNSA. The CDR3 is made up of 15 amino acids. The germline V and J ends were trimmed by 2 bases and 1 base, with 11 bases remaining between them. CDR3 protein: CASSLNRAPNTEAFF. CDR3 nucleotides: TGTGCCAGCAGCTTAAATCGGGCCCCGAACACTGAAGCTTTCTTT.

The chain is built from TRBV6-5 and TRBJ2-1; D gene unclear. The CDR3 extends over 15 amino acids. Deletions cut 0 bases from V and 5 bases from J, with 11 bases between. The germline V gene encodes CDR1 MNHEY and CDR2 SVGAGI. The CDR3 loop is CASSYSDLGNNEQFF. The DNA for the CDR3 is TGTGCCAGCAGTTACTCGGATCTCGGAAACAATGAGCAGTTCTTC.

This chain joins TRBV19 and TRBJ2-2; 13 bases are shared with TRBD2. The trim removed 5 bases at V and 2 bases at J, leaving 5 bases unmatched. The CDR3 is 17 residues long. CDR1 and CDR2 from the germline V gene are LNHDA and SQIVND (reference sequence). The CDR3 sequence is CASSSGLAGANTGELFF. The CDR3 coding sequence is TGTGCCAGTAGTTCAGGACTAGCGGGAGCCAACACCGGGGAGCTGTTTTTT. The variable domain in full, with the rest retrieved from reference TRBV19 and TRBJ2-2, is DGGITQSPKYLFRKEGQNVTLSCEQNLNHDAMYWYRQDPGQGLRLIYYSQIVNDFQKGDIAEGYSVSREKKESFPLTVTSAQKNPTAFYLCASSSGLAGANTGELFFGEGSRLTVL.

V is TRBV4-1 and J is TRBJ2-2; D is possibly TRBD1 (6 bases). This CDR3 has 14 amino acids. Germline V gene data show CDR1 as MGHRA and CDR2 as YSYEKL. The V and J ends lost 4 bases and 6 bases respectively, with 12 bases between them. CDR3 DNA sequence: TGCGCCAGCAGCCGAAATCAGGGGTCCGGGGAGCTGTTTTTT. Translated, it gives CASSRNQGSGELFF.

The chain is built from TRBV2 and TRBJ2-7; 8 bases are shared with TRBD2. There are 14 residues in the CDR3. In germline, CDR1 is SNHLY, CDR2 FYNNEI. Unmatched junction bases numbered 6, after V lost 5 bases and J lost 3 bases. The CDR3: CASSLSGSIYEQYF. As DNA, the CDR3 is TGTGCCAGCAGTCTGAGCGGGAGTATCTACGAGCAGTACTTC.

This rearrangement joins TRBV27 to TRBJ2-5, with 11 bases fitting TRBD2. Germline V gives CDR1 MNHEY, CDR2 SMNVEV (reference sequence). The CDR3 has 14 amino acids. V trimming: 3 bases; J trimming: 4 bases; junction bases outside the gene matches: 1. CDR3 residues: CASSFSGRAETQYF. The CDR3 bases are TGTGCCAGCAGTTTTAGCGGGAGGGCAGAGACCCAGTACTTC.

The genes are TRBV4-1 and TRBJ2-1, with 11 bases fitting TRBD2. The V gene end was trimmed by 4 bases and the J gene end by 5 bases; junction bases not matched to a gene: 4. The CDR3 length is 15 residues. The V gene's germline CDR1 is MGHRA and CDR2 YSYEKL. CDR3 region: CASSRGTSGNNEQFF. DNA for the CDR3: TGCGCCAGCAGCCGTGGGACTAGCGGAAACAATGAGCAGTTCTTC.

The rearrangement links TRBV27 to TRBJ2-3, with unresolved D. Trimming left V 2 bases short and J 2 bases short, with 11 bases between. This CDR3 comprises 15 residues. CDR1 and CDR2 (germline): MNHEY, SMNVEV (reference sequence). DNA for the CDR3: TGTGCCAGCAGTTTAGCAGGTATCATCACAGATACGCAGTATTTT. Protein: CASSLAGIITDTQYF.

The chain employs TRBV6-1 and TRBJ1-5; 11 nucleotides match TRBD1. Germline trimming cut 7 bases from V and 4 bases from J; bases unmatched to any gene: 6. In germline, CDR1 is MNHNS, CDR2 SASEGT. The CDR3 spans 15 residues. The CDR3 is CASTKDRGRNQPQHF. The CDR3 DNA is TGTGCCAGCACAAAGGACAGGGGGCGAAATCAGCCCCAGCATTTT.

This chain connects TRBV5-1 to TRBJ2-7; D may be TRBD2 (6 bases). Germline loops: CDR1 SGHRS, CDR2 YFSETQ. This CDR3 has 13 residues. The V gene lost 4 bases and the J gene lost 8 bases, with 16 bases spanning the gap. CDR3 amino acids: CASSPSGGAQQYF. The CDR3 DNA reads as TGCGCCAGCAGCCCTTCCGGCGGGGCGCAGCAGTACTTC. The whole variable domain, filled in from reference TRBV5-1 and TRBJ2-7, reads KAGVTQTPRYLIKTRGQQVTLSCSPISGHRSVSWYQQTPGQGLQFLFEYFSETQRNKGNFPGRFSGRQFSNSRSEMNVSTLELGDSALYLCASSPSGGAQQYFGPGTRLTVT.

In nucleotides, the CDR3 is TGCAGCGTCACCGGGACTAGCGGGAGCGAGAATGAGCAGTTCTTC. It encodes CSVTGTSGSENEQFF. The J gene is TRBJ2-1, the V gene TRBV29-1; 14 bases are a match to TRBD2. V dropped 6 bases and J dropped 7; count of bases not matched to a gene: 8. Looked up from germline, CDR1 is SQVTM and CDR2 is ANQGSEA. The CDR3 has 15 residues.

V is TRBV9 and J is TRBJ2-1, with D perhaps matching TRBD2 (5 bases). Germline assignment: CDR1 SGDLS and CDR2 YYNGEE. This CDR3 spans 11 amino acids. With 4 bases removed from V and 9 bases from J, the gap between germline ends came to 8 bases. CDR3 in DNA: TGTGCCAGCAGCCGCACTAGTGAGCAGTTCTTC. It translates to CASSRTSEQFF.

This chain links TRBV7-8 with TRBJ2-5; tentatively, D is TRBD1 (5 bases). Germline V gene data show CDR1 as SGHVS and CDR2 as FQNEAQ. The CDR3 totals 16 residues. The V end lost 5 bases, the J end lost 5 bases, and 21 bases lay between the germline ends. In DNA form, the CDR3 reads TGTGCCAGCAGCGTCCCTTGGGGCGTGGGTGGGGAGACCCAGTACTTC. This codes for CASSVPWGVGGETQYF. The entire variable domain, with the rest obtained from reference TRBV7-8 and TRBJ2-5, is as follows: GAGVSQSPRYKVAKRGQDVALRCDPISGHVSLFWYQQALGQGPEFLTYFQNEAQLDKSGLPSDRFFAERPEGSVSTLKIQRTQQEDSAVYLCASSVPWGVGGETQYFGPGTRLLVL.

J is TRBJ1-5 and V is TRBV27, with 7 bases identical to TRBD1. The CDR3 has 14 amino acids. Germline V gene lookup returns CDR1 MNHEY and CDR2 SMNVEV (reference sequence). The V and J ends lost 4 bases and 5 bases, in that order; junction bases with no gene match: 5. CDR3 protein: CASSYRGSDQPQHF. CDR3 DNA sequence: TGTGCCAGCAGTTACAGGGGATCCGATCAGCCCCAGCATTTT.

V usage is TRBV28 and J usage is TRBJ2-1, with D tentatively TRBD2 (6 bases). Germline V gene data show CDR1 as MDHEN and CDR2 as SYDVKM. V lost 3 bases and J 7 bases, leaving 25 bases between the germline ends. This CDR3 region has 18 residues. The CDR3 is CASSFPLDSGAAANEQFF. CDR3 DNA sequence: TGTGCCAGCAGTTTTCCCCTCGATAGCGGAGCGGCCGCGAATGAGCAGTTCTTC.

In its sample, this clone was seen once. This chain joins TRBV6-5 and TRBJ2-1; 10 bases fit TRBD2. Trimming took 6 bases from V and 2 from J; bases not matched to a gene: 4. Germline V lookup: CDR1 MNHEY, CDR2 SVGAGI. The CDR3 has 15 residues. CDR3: CASSEREGPYNEQFF. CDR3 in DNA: TGTGCCAGCAGCGAGCGGGAGGGCCCCTACAATGAGCAGTTCTTC.

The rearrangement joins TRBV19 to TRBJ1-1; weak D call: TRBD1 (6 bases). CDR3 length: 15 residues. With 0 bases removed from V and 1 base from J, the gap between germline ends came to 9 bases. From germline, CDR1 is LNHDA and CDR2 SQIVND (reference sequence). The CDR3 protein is CASSIDPGANTEAFF. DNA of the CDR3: TGTGCCAGTAGTATAGACCCAGGGGCGAACACTGAAGCTTTCTTT.

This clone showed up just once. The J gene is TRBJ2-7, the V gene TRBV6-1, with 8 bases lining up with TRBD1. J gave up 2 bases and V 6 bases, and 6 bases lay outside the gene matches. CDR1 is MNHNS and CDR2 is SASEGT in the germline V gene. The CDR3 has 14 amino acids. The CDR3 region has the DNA TGTGCCAGCAGGGATTTGGGACAGGCCTACGAGCAGTACTTC. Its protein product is CASRDLGQAYEQYF.

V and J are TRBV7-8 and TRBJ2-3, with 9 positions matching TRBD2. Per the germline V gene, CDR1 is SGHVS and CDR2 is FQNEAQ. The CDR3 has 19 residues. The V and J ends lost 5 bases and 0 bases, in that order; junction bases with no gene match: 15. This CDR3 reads CASSQQLAGPSTSTDTQYF. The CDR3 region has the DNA TGTGCCAGCAGCCAGCAACTAGCGGGCCCCTCCACTAGCACAGATACGCAGTATTTT.

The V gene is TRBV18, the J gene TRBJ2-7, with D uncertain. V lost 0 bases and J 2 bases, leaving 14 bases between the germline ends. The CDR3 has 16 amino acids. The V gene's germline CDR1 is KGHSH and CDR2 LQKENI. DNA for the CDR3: TGTGCCAGCTCACCACCCCGAGGTAGTGTCGCCTACGAGCAGTACTTC. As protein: CASSPPRGSVAYEQYF.

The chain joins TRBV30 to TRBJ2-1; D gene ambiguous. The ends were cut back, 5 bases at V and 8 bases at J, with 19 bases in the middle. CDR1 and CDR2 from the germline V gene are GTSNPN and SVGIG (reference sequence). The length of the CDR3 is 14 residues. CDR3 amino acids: CAWGSLKWVYEQFF. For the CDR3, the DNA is TGTGCCTGGGGGTCCCTGAAATGGGTCTATGAGCAGTTCTTC.

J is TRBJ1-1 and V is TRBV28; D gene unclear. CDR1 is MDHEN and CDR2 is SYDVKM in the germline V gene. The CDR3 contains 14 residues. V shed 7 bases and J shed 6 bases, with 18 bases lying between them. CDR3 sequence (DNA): TGTGCCAGCACCACGTACGGGTATGGGCCTGAAGCTTTCTTT. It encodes CASTTYGYGPEAFF.

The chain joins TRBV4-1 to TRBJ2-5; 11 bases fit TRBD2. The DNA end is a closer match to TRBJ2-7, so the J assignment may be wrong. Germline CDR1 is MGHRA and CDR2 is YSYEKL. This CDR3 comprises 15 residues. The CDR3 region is CASSQVAGGVDEQYF. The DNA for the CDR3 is TGCGCCAGCAGCCAAGTAGCGGGAGGGGTCGACGAGCAGTACTTC.

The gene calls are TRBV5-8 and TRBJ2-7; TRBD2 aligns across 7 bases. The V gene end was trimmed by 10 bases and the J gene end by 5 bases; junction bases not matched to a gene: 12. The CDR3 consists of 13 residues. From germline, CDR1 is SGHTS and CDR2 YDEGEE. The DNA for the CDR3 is TGTGCCTCCCGCGGGGGAGGGCCTCACGAGCAGTACTTC. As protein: CASRGGGPHEQYF. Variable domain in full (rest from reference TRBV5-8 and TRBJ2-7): EAGVTQSPTHLIKTRGQQATLRCSPISGHTSVYWYQQALGLGLQFLLWYDEGEERNRGNFPPRFSGRQFPNYSSELNVNALELEDSALYLCASRGGGPHEQYFGPGTRLTVT.

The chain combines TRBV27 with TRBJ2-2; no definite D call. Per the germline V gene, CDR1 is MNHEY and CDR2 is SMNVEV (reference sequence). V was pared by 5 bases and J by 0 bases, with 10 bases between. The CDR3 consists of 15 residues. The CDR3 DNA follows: TGTGCCAGCAGTCCGACCCATCCGAACACCGGGGAGCTGTTTTTT. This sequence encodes CASSPTHPNTGELFF.

The CDR3 here is CASSGRLVTDTQYF. DNA of the CDR3: TGTGCCAGCAGTGGTCGACTAGTAACAGATACGCAGTATTTT. This chain joins TRBV6-1 and TRBJ2-3; TRBD2 is a possible D gene (6 bases). Germline loops: CDR1 MNHNS, CDR2 SASEGT. The V gene lost 4 bases and the J gene lost 3 bases, with 11 bases spanning the gap. CDR3 length: 14 residues.

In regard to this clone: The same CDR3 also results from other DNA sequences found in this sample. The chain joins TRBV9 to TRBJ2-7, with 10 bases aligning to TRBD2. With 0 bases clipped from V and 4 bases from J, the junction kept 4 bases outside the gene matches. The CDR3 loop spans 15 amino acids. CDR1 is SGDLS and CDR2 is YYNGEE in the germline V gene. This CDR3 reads CASSVGASGSYEQYF. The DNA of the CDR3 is TGTGCCAGCAGCGTAGGGGCTAGCGGGAGTTACGAGCAGTACTTC.

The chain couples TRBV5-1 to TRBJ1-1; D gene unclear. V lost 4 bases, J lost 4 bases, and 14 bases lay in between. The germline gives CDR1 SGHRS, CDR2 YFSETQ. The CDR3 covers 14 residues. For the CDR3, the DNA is TGCGCCAGCAGCGCCCCGGGTCACGGCACTGAAGCTTTCTTT. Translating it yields CASSAPGHGTEAFF.

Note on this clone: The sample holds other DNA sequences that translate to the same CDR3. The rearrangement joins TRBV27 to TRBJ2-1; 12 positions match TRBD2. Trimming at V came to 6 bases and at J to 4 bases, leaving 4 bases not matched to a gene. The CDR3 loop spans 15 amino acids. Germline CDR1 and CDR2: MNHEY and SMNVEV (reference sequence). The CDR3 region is CASSPLAGGYNEQFF. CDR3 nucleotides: TGTGCCAGCAGCCCCCTAGCGGGAGGGTACAATGAGCAGTTCTTC.